These T cell receptor beta chains were read from a single sample in a study of T cell changes during pregnancy in multiple sclerosis. Assay: immunoSEQ multiplex PCR; the TCRdb copy retains only in-frame clones and omits some. The sample carries about 51,000 clones, over 80% recorded once. The specimen comprised CD4+ T cells from peripheral blood mononuclear cells, sampled in the third trimester of pregnancy. Receptors originate from a female donor with multiple sclerosis, enrolled in a pregnancy study. The CDR3 runs from the conserved cysteine through the conserved F or W. The D gene is left open where the match is weak. Expanded clones are given a class, and other clones once, few, many or no size at all.

d_call clone_size j_call v_call cdr3_aa cdr3_nt
TRBD1 many TRBJ2-7 TRBV10-1 CASSSGTGGYEQYF TGCGCCAGCAGTTCCGGGACAGGGGGGTACGAGCAGTACTTC
NA NA TRBJ1-2 TRBV19 CASSPAGETYGYTF TGTGCCAGTAGTCCAGCGGGGGAAACCTATGGCTACACCTTC
TRBD1 NA TRBJ2-3 TRBV15 CATSRPGQGTDTQYF TGTGCCACCAGCAGGCCGGGACAGGGCACAGATACGCAGTATTTT
TRBD1 NA TRBJ1-5 TRBV18 CASSLTDRSPNQPQHF TGTGCCAGCTCACTGACGGACAGGTCACCCAATCAGCCCCAGCATTTT
NA NA TRBJ1-4 TRBV6-1 CASSAGDANEKLFF TGTGCCAGCAGTGCGGGGGACGCTAATGAAAAACTGTTTTTT
TRBD2 NA TRBJ2-2 TRBV2 CASSRFSGSPGELFF TGTGCCAGCAGCCGGTTCAGCGGGAGCCCCGGGGAGCTGTTTTTT
TRBD2 NA TRBJ2-5 TRBV4-3 CASSQDTSGSGQETQYF TGCGCCAGCAGCCAAGATACTAGCGGGAGCGGCCAAGAGACCCAGTACTTC
TRBD2 NA TRBJ2-7 TRBV30 CAWSMGGRASYEQYF TGTGCCTGGAGTATGGGCGGGAGGGCCAGCTACGAGCAGTACTTC
TRBD2 NA TRBJ2-1 TRBV19 CASSSSGRALENEQFF TGTGCCAGTAGTAGTAGCGGGAGGGCCCTCGAGAATGAGCAGTTCTTC
NA NA TRBJ1-4 TRBV10-2 CASRPGPTNEKLFF TGCGCCAGCAGACCAGGGCCAACTAATGAAAAACTGTTTTTT
NA NA TRBJ2-1 TRBV6-5 CASSSIRGDTYNEQFF TGTGCCAGCAGTTCCATTCGCGGGGATACCTACAATGAGCAGTTCTTC
NA once TRBJ1-1 TRBV28 CASLLGAMNTEAFF TGTGCCAGCCTTCTAGGGGCCATGAACACTGAAGCTTTCTTT
NA NA TRBJ2-3 TRBV7-8 CASSLGQGRRFSSTDTQYF TGTGCCAGCAGCTTAGGGCAGGGGCGCCGATTCTCTAGCACAGATACGCAGTATTTT
TRBD2 NA TRBJ2-5 TRBV2 CASSERDGREGTQYF TGTGCCAGCAGTGAGAGGGACGGGAGGGAGGGGACCCAGTACTTC
NA NA TRBJ1-1 TRBV2 CASSEEQLNTEAFF TGTGCCAGCAGTGAAGAACAGTTGAACACTGAAGCTTTCTTT
TRBD1 NA TRBJ2-1 TRBV19 CAVGQGGSNEQFF TGTGCAGTGGGACAGGGAGGGTCGAATGAGCAGTTCTTC
TRBD1 NA TRBJ1-2 TRBV28 CASSLMYQGQGTDGYTF TGTGCCAGCAGTTTAATGTACCAGGGACAGGGCACTGATGGCTACACCTTC
NA NA TRBJ2-2 TRBV7-8 CASSLVTVLLTGELFF TGTGCCAGCAGCTTAGTGACAGTATTACTCACCGGAGAGCTGTTTTTT
NA NA TRBJ1-3 TRBV28 CASSLRVNTIYF TGTGCCAGCAGTTTACGGGTGAACACCATATATTTT
NA NA TRBJ1-4 TRBV28 CASSFTGVNEKLFF TGTGCCAGCAGTTTTACAGGCGTTAATGAAAAACTGTTTTTT
TRBD1 NA TRBJ1-1 TRBV6-1 CASTLTGSSEAFF TGTGCCAGCACCCTGACAGGGTCCTCCGAAGCTTTCTTT
TRBD1 NA TRBJ1-5 TRBV14 CASSTDRDNQPQHF TGTGCCAGCAGCACGGACAGGGACAATCAGCCCCAGCATTTT
TRBD2 NA TRBJ2-5 TRBV18 CASSPPLAGEVLEAETQYF TGTGCCAGCTCACCACCTCTAGCGGGAGAAGTTTTGGAGGCGGAGACCCAGTACTTC
TRBD2 NA TRBJ2-2 TRBV28 CAGGTRGTGELFF TGTGCCGGCGGGACTAGAGGTACCGGGGAGCTGTTTTTT
TRBD1 NA TRBJ2-7 TRBV5-1 CASSGGQGRGSSYEQYF TGCGCCAGCAGCGGGGGACAGGGCCGGGGGTCAAGCTACGAGCAGTACTTC
TRBD1 NA TRBJ1-4 TRBV19 CASRTGGGEKLFF TGTGCCAGCAGGACAGGGGGCGGCGAAAAACTGTTTTTT
TRBD2 NA TRBJ2-3 TRBV5-1 CASSLEGGFTDTQYF TGCGCCAGCAGCTTGGAGGGAGGGTTTACAGATACGCAGTATTTT
TRBD1 NA TRBJ1-1 TRBV29-1 CSVTVLGTVNTEAFF TGCAGCGTTACGGTATTGGGGACAGTGAACACTGAAGCTTTCTTT
TRBD1 NA TRBJ2-7 TRBV27 CASSFRTGYSYEQYF TGTGCCAGCAGCTTCCGGACAGGGTATTCCTACGAGCAGTACTTC
TRBD1 NA TRBJ2-5 TRBV5-4 CASSLLQGGQETQYF TGTGCCAGCAGCTTGCTACAGGGGGGCCAAGAGACCCAGTACTTC
TRBD2 NA TRBJ2-1 TRBV7-2 CASSWGLAGGGNEQFF TGTGCCAGCAGCTGGGGGTTAGCGGGAGGGGGCAATGAGCAGTTCTTC
TRBD2 NA TRBJ2-7 TRBV6-5 CASSQRAGEQYF TGTGCCAGCAGCCAACGAGCGGGAGAGCAGTACTTC
TRBD2 NA TRBJ2-3 TRBV27 CASSPTPGLAVSTDTQYF TGTGCCAGCAGTCCTACCCCGGGACTAGCGGTAAGCACAGATACGCAGTATTTT
NA NA TRBJ1-5 TRBV28 CASSLLGLHGNQPQHF TGTGCCAGCAGTTTACTGGGCCTGCATGGCAATCAGCCCCAGCATTTT
TRBD1 once TRBJ2-3 TRBV5-4 CASSYDRGRRDTQYF TGTGCCAGCAGCTATGACAGGGGGCGCCGAGATACGCAGTATTTT
TRBD1 NA TRBJ2-2 TRBV30 CAWRNSGTGRTGELFF TGTGCCTGGAGGAATTCCGGGACAGGTAGGACCGGGGAGCTGTTTTTT
TRBD1 NA TRBJ2-5 TRBV29-1 CSVGTPGTAQETQYF TGCAGCGTTGGGACCCCCGGGACAGCTCAAGAGACCCAGTACTTC
TRBD1 NA TRBJ2-2 TRBV7-8 CASSSGTGATGELFF TGTGCCAGCAGCTCCGGGACAGGGGCCACCGGGGAGCTGTTTTTT
TRBD1 NA TRBJ2-3 TRBV5-1 CASSRTGSDTQYF TGCGCCAGCAGCCGGACAGGGTCAGATACGCAGTATTTT
NA NA TRBJ2-5 TRBV2 CASSELKGVARALEETQYF TGTGCCAGCAGTGAATTAAAAGGGGTTGCCAGGGCCCTAGAAGAGACCCAGTACTTC
TRBD2 NA TRBJ2-7 TRBV5-6 CASSSTGGRFQGEQYF TGTGCCAGCAGCTCAACCGGCGGGAGATTCCAGGGCGAGCAGTACTTC
NA NA TRBJ2-5 TRBV19 CASRPTHRVQETQYF TGTGCCAGTAGACCTACCCACAGGGTACAAGAGACCCAGTACTTC
TRBD1 NA TRBJ2-5 TRBV28 CASSDRGETQYF TGTGCCAGCAGCGACAGGGGAGAGACCCAGTACTTC
NA NA TRBJ2-1 TRBV5-4 CASSLTGTSYNEQFF TGTGCCAGCAGCTTGACGGGAACCTCCTACAATGAGCAGTTCTTC
NA NA TRBJ2-3 TRBV6-5 CASSYSASVGTDTQYF TGTGCCAGCAGTTACTCGGCTAGCGTAGGCACAGATACGCAGTATTTT
TRBD1 NA TRBJ1-1 TRBV6-5 CASKATGMGNTEAFF TGTGCCAGCAAAGCGACAGGGATGGGGAACACTGAAGCTTTCTTT
NA NA TRBJ2-6 TRBV5-1 CASSTVRGSGANVLTF TGCGCCAGCAGCACGGTCAGGGGTAGTGGGGCCAACGTCCTGACTTTC
NA once TRBJ2-3 TRBV5-1 CASSPSTGGTDTQYF TGCGCCAGCAGCCCCTCAACGGGAGGCACAGATACGCAGTATTTT
TRBD1 NA TRBJ1-4 TRBV18 CASSPQQGAEEKLFF TGTGCCAGCTCACCACAACAGGGGGCAGAGGAAAAACTGTTTTTT
TRBD2 once TRBJ2-2 TRBV5-1 CASSLSSGINTGELFF TGCGCCAGCAGCTTATCTAGCGGGATTAACACCGGGGAGCTGTTTTTT
NA NA TRBJ2-1 TRBV11-2 CASSPFPVSSYNEQFF TGTGCCAGCAGCCCATTCCCTGTTAGCTCCTACAATGAGCAGTTCTTC
NA NA TRBJ2-7 TRBV6-5 CASSRIRDIAYEQYF TGTGCCAGCAGCCGGATCCGGGACATAGCCTACGAGCAGTACTTC
NA few TRBJ1-1 TRBV19 CASRPQGRGTEAFF TGTGCCAGTAGACCTCAGGGAAGGGGCACTGAAGCTTTCTTT